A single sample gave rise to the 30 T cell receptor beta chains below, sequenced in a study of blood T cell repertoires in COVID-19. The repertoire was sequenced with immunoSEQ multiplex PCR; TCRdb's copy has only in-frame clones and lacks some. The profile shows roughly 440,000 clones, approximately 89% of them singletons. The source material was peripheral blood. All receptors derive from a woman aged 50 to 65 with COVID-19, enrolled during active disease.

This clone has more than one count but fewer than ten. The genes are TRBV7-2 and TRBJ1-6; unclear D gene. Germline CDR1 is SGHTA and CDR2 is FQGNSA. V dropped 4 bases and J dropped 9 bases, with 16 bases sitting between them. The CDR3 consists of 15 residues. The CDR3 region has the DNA TGTGCCAGCAGCTACCTCGGGGTCGTAGGTTCACCCCTCCACTTT. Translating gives CASSYLGVVGSPLHF.

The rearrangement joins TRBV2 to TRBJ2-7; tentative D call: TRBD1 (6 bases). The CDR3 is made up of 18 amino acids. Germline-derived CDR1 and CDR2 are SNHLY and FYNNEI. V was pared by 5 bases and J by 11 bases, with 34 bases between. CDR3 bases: TGTGCCAGCAGTCATCCAGGGAGCTCCGGAACAGGGTCCGTAACTGAGTACTTC. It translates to CASSHPGSSGTGSVTEYF.

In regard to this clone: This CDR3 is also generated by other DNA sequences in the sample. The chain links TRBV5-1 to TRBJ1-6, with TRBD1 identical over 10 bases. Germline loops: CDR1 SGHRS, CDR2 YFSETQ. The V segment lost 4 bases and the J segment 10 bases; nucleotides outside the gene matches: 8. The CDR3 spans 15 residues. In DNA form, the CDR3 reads TGCGCCAGCAGCCTAGCGGGACAGGGGAGATCACCCCTCCACTTT. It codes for CASSLAGQGRSPLHF.

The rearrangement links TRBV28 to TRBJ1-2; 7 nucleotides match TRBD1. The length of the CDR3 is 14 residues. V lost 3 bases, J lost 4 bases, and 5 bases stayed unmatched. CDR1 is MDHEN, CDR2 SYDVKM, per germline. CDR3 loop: CASSLDRQGYGYTF. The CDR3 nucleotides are TGTGCCAGCAGTTTGGATAGACAGGGCTATGGCTACACCTTC.

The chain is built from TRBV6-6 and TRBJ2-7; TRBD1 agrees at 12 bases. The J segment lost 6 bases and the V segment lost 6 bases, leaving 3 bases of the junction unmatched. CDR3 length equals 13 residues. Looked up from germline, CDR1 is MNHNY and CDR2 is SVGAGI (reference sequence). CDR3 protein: CASRTGQGAEQYF. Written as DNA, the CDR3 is TGTGCCAGCAGGACGGGACAGGGGGCCGAGCAGTACTTC.

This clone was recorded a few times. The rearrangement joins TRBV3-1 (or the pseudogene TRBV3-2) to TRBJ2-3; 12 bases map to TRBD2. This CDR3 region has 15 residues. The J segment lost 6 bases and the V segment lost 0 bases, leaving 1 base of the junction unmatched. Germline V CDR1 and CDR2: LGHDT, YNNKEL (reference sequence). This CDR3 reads CASSQDGTSGDTQYF. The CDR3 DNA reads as TGTGCCAGCAGCCAAGATGGGACTAGCGGGGATACGCAGTATTTT.

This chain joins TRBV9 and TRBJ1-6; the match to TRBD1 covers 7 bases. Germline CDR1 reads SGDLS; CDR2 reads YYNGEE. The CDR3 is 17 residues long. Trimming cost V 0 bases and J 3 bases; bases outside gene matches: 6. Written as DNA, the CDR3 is TGTGCCAGCAGCGTAGAACAGGGGCCCTTCTATAATTCACCCCTCCACTTT. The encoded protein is CASSVEQGPFYNSPLHF.

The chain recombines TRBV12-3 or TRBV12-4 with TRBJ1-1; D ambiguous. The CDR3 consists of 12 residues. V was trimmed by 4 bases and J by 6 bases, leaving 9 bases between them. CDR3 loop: CASSSLGAEAFF. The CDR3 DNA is TGTGCCAGCAGTTCGCTAGGCGCTGAAGCTTTCTTT.

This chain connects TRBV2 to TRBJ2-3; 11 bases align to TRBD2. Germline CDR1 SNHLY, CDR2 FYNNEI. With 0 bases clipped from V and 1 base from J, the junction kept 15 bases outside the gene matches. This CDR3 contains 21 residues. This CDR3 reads CASSEALPGLAVFGGTDTQYF. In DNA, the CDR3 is TGTGCCAGCAGTGAAGCCCTGCCGGGACTAGCGGTATTCGGTGGCACAGATACGCAGTATTTT.

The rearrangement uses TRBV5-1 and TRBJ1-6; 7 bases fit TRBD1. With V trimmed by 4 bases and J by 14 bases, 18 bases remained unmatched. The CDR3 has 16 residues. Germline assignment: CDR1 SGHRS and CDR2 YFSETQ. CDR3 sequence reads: CASSPRTGSPAEALHF. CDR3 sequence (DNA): TGCGCCAGCAGCCCACGGACAGGCTCGCCGGCGGAGGCCCTCCACTTT.

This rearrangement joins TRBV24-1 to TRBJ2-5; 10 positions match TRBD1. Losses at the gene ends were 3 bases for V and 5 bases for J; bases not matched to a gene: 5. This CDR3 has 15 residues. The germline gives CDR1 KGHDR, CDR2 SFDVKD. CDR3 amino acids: CATSDPGQGFETQYF. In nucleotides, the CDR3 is TGTGCCACCAGTGATCCGGGACAGGGGTTCGAGACCCAGTACTTC.

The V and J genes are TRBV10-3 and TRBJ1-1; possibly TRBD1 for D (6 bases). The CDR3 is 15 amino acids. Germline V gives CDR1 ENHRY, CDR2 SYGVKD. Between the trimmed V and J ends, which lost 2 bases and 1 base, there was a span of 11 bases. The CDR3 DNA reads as TGTGCCATCAGTGAGAAGGGGGAGCGGAACACTGAAGCTTTCTTT. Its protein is CAISEKGERNTEAFF.

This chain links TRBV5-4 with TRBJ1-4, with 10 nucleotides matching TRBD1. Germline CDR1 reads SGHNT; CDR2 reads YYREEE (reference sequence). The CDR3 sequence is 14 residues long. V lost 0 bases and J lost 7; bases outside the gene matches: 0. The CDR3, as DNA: TGTGCCAGCAGCTTGGGGGACAGGGGTGAAAAACTGTTTTTT. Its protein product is CASSLGDRGEKLFF.

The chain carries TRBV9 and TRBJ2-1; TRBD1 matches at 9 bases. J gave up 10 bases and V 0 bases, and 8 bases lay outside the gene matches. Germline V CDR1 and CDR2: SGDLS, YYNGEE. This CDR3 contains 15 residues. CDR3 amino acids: CASSVGGQGHGEQFF. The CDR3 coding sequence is TGTGCCAGCAGCGTAGGAGGACAGGGGCATGGGGAGCAGTTCTTC. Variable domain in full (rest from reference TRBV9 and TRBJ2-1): DSGVTQTPKHLITATGQRVTLRCSPRSGDLSVYWYQQSLDQGLQFLIQYYNGEERAKGNILERFSAQQFPDLHSELNLSSLELGDSALYFCASSVGGQGHGEQFFGPGTRLTVL.

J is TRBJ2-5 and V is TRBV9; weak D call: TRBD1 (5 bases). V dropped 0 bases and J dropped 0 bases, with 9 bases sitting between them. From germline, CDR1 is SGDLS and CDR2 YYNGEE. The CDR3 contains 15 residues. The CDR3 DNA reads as TGTGCCAGCAGCGTAGGATGGGGCTACCAAGAGACCCAGTACTTC. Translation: CASSVGWGYQETQYF. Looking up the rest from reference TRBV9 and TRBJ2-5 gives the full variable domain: DSGVTQTPKHLITATGQRVTLRCSPRSGDLSVYWYQQSLDQGLQFLIQYYNGEERAKGNILERFSAQQFPDLHSELNLSSLELGDSALYFCASSVGWGYQETQYFGPGTRLLVL.

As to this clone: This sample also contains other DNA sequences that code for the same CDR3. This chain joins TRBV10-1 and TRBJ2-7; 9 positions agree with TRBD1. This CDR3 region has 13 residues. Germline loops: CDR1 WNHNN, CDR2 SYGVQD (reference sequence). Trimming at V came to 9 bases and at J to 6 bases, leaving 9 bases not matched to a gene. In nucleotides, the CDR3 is TGCGCCAGTTCCCGGGACAGGGTTTCCGAGCAGTACTTC. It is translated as CASSRDRVSEQYF.

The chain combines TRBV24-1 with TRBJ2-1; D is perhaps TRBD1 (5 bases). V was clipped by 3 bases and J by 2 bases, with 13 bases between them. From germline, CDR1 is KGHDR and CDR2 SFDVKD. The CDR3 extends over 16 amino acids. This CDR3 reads CATSDPKTATYNEQFF. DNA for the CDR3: TGTGCCACCAGTGATCCTAAGACAGCTACCTACAATGAGCAGTTCTTC.

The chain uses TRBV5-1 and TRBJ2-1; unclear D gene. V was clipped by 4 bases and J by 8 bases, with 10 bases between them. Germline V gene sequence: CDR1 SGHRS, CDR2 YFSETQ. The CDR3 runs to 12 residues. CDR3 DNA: TGCGCCAGCAGCAGTAGACACGATGAGCAGTTCTTC. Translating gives CASSSRHDEQFF.

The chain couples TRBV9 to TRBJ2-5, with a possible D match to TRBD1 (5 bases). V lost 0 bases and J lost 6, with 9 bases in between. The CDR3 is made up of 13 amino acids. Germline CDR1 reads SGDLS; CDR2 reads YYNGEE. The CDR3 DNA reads TGTGCCAGCAGCGTAGGGGCAGGGCAGACCCAGTACTTC. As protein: CASSVGAGQTQYF.

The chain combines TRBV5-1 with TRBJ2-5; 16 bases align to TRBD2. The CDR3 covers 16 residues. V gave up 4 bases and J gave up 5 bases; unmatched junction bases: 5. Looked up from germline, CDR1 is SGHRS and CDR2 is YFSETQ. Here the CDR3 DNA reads TGCGCCAGCAGCCTGGGGACTAGCGGGGGGGCCGAGACCCAGTACTTC. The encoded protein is CASSLGTSGGAETQYF.

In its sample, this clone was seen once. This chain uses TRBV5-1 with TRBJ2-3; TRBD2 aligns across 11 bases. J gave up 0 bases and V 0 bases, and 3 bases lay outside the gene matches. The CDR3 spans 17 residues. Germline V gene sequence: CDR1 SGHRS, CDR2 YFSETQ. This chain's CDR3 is CASSLGVAGGSTDTQYF. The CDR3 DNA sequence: TGCGCCAGCAGCTTGGGAGTAGCGGGGGGGAGCACAGATACGCAGTATTTT. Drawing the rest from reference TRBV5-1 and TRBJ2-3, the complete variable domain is KAGVTQTPRYLIKTRGQQVTLSCSPISGHRSVSWYQQTPGQGLQFLFEYFSETQRNKGNFPGRFSGRQFSNSRSEMNVSTLELGDSALYLCASSLGVAGGSTDTQYFGPGTRLTVL.

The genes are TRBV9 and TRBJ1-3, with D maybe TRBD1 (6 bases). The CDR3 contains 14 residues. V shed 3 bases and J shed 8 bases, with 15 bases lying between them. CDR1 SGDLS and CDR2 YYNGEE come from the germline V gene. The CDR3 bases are TGTGCCAGCAGCGGGCCGCAGGGGCCGGACACCATATATTTT. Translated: CASSGPQGPDTIYF.

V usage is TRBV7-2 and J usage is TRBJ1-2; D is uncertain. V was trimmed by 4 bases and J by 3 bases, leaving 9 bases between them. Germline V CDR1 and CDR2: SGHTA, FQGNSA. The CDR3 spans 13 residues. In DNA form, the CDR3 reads TGTGCCAGCAGCTCCGGGTACGACTATGGCTACACCTTC. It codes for CASSSGYDYGYTF.

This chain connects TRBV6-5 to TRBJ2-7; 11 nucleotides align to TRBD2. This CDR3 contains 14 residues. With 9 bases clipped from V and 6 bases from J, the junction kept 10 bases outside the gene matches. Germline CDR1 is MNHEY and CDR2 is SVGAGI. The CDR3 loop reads CASSGGLAGGEQYF. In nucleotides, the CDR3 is TGTGCCAGTTCAGGTGGGCTAGCGGGGGGCGAGCAGTACTTC.

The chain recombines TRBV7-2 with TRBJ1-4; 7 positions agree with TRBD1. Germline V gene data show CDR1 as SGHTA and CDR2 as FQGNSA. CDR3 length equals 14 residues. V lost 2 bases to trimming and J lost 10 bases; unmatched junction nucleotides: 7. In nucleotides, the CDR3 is TGTGCCAGCAGCTTAAGCAGGGGGTCCCGAAAACTGTTTTTT. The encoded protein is CASSLSRGSRKLFF.

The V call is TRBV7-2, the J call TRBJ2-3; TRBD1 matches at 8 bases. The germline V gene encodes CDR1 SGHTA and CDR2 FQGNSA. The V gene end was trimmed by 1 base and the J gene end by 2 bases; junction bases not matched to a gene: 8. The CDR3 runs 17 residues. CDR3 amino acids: CASSLVAGQGDTDTQYF. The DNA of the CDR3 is TGTGCCAGCAGCTTAGTCGCAGGACAGGGAGACACAGATACGCAGTATTTT.

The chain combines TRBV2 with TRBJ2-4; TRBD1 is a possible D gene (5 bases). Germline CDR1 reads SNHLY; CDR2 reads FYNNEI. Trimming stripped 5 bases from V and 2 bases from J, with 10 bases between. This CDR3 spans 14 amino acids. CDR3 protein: CASSLDRTKNIQYF. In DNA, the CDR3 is TGTGCCAGCAGTCTAGACAGAACCAAAAACATTCAGTACTTC.

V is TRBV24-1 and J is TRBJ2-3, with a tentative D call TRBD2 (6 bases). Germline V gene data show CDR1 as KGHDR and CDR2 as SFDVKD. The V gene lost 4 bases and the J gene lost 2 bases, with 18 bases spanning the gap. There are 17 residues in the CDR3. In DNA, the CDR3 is TGTGCCACCAGTGACCTTGGACGGGGGACTTCCACAGATACGCAGTATTTT. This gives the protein CATSDLGRGTSTDTQYF.

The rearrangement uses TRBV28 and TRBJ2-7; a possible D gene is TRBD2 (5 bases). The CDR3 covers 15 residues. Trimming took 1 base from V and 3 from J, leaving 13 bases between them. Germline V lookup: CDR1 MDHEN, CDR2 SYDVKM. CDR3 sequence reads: CASSLSVRGNYEQYF. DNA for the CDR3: TGTGCCAGCAGTTTATCGGTCCGAGGGAACTACGAGCAGTACTTC.

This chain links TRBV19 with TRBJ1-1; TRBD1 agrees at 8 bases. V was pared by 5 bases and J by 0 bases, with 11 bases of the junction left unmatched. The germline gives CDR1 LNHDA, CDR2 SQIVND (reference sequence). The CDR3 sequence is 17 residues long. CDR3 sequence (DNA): TGTGCCAGTAGTGCAGACAGGGGTGAGACCATGAACACTGAAGCTTTCTTT. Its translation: CASSADRGETMNTEAFF.